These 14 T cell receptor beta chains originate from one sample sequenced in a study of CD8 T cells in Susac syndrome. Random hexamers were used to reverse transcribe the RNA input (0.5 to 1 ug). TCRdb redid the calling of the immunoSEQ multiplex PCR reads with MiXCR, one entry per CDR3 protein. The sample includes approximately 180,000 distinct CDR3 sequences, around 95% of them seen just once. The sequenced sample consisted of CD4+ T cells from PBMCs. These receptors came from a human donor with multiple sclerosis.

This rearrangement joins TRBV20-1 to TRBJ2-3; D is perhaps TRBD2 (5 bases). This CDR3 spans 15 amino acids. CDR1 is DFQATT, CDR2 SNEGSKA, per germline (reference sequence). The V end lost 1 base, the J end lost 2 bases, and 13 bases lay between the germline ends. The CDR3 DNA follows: TGCAGTGCTAGAGGTGCCAGGAGGAACACAGATACGCAGTATTTT. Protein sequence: CSARGARRNTDTQYF.

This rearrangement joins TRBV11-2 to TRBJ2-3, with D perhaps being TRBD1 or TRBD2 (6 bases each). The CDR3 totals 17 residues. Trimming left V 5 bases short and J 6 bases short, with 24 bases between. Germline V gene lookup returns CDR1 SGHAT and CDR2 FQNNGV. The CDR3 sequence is CASSRDPPGALVDTQYF. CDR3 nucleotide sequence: TGTGCCAGCAGCCGGGACCCCCCGGGGGCCCTGGTTGATACGCAGTATTTT.

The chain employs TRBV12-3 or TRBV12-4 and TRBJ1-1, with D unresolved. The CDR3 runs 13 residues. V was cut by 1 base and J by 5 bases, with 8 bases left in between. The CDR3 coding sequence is TGTGCCAGCAGTTTAGGGGCCGGGACTGAAGCTTTCTTT. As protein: CASSLGAGTEAFF.

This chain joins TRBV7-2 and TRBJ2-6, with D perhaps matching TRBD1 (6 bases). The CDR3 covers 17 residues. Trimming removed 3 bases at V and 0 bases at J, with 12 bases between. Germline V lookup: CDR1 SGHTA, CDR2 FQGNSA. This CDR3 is CASSFKGVSSGANVLTF. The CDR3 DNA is TGTGCCAGCAGCTTTAAGGGGGTGAGCTCTGGGGCCAACGTCCTGACTTTC.

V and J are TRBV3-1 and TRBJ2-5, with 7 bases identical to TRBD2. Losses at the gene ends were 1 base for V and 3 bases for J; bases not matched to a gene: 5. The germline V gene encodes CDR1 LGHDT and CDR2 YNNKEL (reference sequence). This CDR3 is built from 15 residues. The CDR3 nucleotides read TGTGCCAGCAGCCAAGGGACTAGAGGCGAAGAGACCCAGTACTTC. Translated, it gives CASSQGTRGEETQYF.

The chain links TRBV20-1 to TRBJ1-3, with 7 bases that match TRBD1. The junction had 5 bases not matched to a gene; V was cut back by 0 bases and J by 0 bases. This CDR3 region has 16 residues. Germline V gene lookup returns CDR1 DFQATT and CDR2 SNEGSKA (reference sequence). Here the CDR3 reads CSARDPGGTSGNTIYF. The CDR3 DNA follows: TGCAGTGCTAGAGATCCAGGGGGGACCTCTGGAAACACCATATATTTT.

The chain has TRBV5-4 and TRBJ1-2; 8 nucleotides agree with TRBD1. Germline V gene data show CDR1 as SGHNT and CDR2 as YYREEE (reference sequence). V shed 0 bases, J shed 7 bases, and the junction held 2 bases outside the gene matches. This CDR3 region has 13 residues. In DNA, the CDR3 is TGTGCCAGCAGCTTGGAGACAGGGGCTGGCTACACCTTC. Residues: CASSLETGAGYTF.

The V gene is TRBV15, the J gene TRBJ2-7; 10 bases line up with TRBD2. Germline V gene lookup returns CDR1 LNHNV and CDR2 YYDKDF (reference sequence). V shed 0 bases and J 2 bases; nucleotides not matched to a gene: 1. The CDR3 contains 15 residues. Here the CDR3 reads CATSRDLAGAYEQYF. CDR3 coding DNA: TGTGCCACCAGCAGAGACCTAGCGGGGGCCTACGAGCAGTACTTC.

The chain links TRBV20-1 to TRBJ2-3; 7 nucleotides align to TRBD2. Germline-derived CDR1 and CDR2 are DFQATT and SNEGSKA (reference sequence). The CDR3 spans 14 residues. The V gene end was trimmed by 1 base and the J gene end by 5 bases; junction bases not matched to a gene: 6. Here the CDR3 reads CSARAGGVGDTQYF. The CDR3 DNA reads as TGCAGTGCTAGAGCTGGGGGGGTTGGAGATACGCAGTATTTT.

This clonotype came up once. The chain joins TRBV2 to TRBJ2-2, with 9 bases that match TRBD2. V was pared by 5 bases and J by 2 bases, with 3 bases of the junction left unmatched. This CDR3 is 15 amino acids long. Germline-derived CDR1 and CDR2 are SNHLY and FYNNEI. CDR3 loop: CASSSSGVNTGELFF. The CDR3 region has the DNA TGTGCCAGCAGTTCTAGCGGGGTTAACACCGGGGAGCTGTTTTTT.

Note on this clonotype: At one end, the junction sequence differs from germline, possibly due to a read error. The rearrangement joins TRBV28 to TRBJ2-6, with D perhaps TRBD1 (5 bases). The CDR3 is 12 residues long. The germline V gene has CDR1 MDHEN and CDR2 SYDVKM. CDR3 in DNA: TGTGCCAGCGACTCTGGGGCCAACGTCCTGTCTTTC. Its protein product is CASDSGANVLSF.

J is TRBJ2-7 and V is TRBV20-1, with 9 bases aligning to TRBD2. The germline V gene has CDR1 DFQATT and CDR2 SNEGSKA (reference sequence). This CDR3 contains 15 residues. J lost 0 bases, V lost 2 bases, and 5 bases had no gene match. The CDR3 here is CSARLSGGFSYEQYF. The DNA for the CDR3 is TGCAGTGCTAGACTCAGCGGGGGGTTCTCCTACGAGCAGTACTTC.

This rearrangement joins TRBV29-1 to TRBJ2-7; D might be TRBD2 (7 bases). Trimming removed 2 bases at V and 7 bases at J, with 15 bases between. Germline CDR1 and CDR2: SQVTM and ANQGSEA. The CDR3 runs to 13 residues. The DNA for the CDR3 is TGCAGCGTTGAAATTAAACAGGGAGGGGAGCAGTACTTC. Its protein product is CSVEIKQGGEQYF.

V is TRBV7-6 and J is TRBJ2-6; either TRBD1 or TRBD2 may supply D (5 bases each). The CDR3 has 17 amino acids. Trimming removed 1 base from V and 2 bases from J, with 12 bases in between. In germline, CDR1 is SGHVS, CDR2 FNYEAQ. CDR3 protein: CASSLGTGTPGANVLTF. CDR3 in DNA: TGTGCCAGCAGCTTAGGTACGGGGACGCCTGGGGCCAACGTCCTGACTTTC.